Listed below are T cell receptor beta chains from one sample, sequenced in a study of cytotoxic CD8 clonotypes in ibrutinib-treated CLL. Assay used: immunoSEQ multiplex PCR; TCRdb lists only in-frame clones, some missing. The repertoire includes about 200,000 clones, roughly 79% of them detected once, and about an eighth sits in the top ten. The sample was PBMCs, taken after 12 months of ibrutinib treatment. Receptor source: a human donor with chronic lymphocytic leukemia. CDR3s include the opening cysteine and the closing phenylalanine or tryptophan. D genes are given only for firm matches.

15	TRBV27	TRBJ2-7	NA	TGTGCCAGCAGTGGGTATGTGACGGGACCGTACGAGCAGTACTTC	CASSGYVTGPYEQYF
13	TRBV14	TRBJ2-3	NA	TGTGCCAGCAGCCAAGCCACGGGATATACGCAGTATTTT	CASSQATGYTQYF
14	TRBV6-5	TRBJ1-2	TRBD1	TGTGCCAGCACCCCGGGACAGGGGAGCTATGGCTACACCTTC	CASTPGQGSYGYTF
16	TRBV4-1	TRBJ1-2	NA	TGCGCCAGCAGCCAAGATGAAACCGGCCCCAGGGGTGGCTACACCTTC	CASSQDETGPRGGYTF
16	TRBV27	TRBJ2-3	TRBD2	TGTGCCAGCAGTCTCACTAGCGGGGGGGCGTCCGATACGCAGTATTTT	CASSLTSGGASDTQYF
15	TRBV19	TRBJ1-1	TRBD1	TGTGCCAGTACCCCGGGACAGGGGGGTTACACTGAAGCTTTCTTT	CASTPGQGGYTEAFF
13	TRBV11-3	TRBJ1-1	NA	TGTGCCAGCAGCAACCGGGGCCACACTGAAGCTTTCTTT	CASSNRGHTEAFF
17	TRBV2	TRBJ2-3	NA	TGTGCCAGCAGTGAAGTTTGGACTGGAGGGTACACAGATACGCAGTATTTT	CASSEVWTGGYTDTQYF
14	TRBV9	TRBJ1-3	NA	TGTGCCAGCAGCGTCGGGGGGGCTGGAAACACCATATATTTT	CASSVGGAGNTIYF
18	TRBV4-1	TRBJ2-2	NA	TGCGCCAGCAGCCAAGATAAGGGCTCGGGGCAAGGAGCCGGGGAGCTGTTTTTT	CASSQDKGSGQGAGELFF